A selection of T cell receptor beta chains follows, all from one sample in a study of blood T cells in healthy people across ages. MiXCR, run by TCRdb on the 5' RACE reads, gives a single entry per CDR3 protein. The table includes around 1.7 million distinct CDR3 sequences, roughly 30% detected once. Sequenced material: blood. The receptors were sampled from a woman aged 30 to 39 in good health. CDR3s include the opening cysteine and the closing phenylalanine or tryptophan. D genes are given only for firm matches. A row's size may be missing; if present it is once, few, many or a size class.

TRBJ2-7,NA,NA,TRBV13,CASSGGAGGGPRYEQYF,TGTGCCAGCAGCGGGGGTGCGGGCGGGGGCCCCCGCTACGAGCAGTACTTC
TRBJ2-3,NA,TRBD2,TRBV7-8,CASRPGLAGYSTDTQYF,TGTGCCAGCAGGCCGGGACTAGCGGGGTATAGCACAGATACGCAGTATTTT
TRBJ1-2,many,NA,TRBV28,CASSSPTQETNYGYTF,TGTGCCAGCAGTTCGCCCACTCAAGAAACTAACTATGGCTACACCTTC
TRBJ1-2,NA,NA,TRBV12-3/TRBV12-4,CASSSGVDGYTF,TGTGCCAGCAGTTCGGGAGTTGACGGCTACACCTTC
TRBJ1-5,few,NA,TRBV29-1,CRLWRVPNSNQPQHF,TGCAGACTCTGGAGGGTACCTAATAGCAATCAGCCCCAGCATTTT
TRBJ2-7,many,TRBD2,TRBV10-3,CAISEYLAGGPVEQYF,TGTGCCATCAGTGAATATCTAGCGGGGGGGCCCGTCGAGCAGTACTTC
TRBJ2-3,NA,NA,TRBV11-2,CASEGVDTDTQYF,TGTGCCAGCGAGGGTGTGGATACAGATACGCAGTATTTT
TRBJ1-1,few,NA,TRBV19,CASSPSRDTEAFF,TGTGCCAGTAGTCCGTCCAGGGACACTGAAGCTTTCTTT
TRBJ1-1,NA,NA,TRBV2,CASTRTGSTEAFF,TGTGCCAGCACAAGAACAGGGAGCACTGAAGCTTTCTTT
TRBJ1-2,few,NA,TRBV25-1,CASRMGYGYTF,TGTGCCAGCAGAATGGGCTATGGCTACACCTTC
TRBJ1-1,few,NA,TRBV5-6,CASSLVQANTEAFF,TGTGCCAGCAGCTTGGTGCAGGCCAACACTGAAGCTTTCTTT
TRBJ2-1,many,NA,TRBV9,CASSVGTYNEQFF,TGTGCCAGCAGCGTCGGGACTTACAATGAGCAGTTCTTC
TRBJ2-1,NA,TRBD2,TRBV3-1,CATGTSPNNEQFF,TGTGCCACGGGGACTAGTCCTAACAATGAGCAGTTCTTC
TRBJ2-1,NA,NA,TRBV5-6,CASSYPVGEQFF,TGTGCCAGCAGCTACCCGGTCGGGGAGCAGTTCTTC
TRBJ2-7,few,NA,TRBV6-2/TRBV6-3,CASSYLRQPTNEQYF,TGTGCCAGCAGTTATTTACGACAACCCACCAACGAGCAGTACTTC
TRBJ2-7,NA,TRBD1,TRBV5-5,CASSLEGQGGAYEQYF,TGTGCCAGCAGCTTAGAGGGACAGGGAGGGGCCTACGAGCAGTACTTC
TRBJ2-2,few,TRBD2,TRBV10-3,CAIRAAGGTGEPFF,TGTGCCATCAGGGCAGCGGGAGGTACCGGGGAGCCGTTTTTT
TRBJ1-2,few,NA,TRBV12-3/TRBV12-4,CASRPTVYYGYTF,TGTGCCAGCAGACCGACGGTCTACTATGGCTACACCTTC
TRBJ2-3,NA,TRBD2,TRBV4-2,CASKLAETTDTQYF,TGTGCCAGCAAACTAGCGGAGACTACAGATACGCAGTATTTT
TRBJ1-1,NA,NA,TRBV9,CASSPGNLRPEAFF,TGTGCCAGCAGCCCAGGGAACCTGCGCCCTGAAGCTTTCTTT
TRBJ2-7,NA,NA,TRBV20-1,CGARGGLDEQYF,TGCGGTGCTAGGGGGGGGCTAGATGAGCAGTACTTC
TRBJ2-7,NA,NA,TRBV12-5,CASANPGIYEQYF,TGTGCTAGTGCCAACCCGGGGATCTACGAGCAGTACTTC
TRBJ2-7,many,TRBD1,TRBV5-1,CASSFTGGPTYEQYF,TGCGCCAGCAGCTTTACAGGGGGCCCCACCTACGAGCAGTACTTC
TRBJ2-2,few,NA,TRBV4-2,CASSQVTAANTGELFF,TGTGCCAGCAGCCAAGTCACAGCGGCGAACACCGGGGAGCTGTTTTTT
TRBJ2-7,few,NA,TRBV5-1,CASSLSHTYEQYF,TGCGCCAGCAGCTTGTCTCACACCTACGAGCAGTACTTC